These 24 T cell receptor beta chains were sequenced from one sample in a study of CD8 T cells in ankylosing spondylitis. These TCRs are of unknown antigen specificity. Points from the study as a whole: The study identified a TCR beta motif of under ten highly homologous variants that appeared characteristic of ankylosing spondylitis blood.

TCRdb re-called the 5' RACE reads through MiXCR, storing one row per CDR3 protein. The sample carries fewer than 550,000 distinct CDR3 sequences, about 5.2% recorded once. The sequenced material came from blood, either unsorted or a sorted T cell fraction (not recorded which). The origin of the receptors is a male donor with ankylosing spondylitis.

This clonotype was found many times. The genes are TRBV20-1 and TRBJ2-7; a weak D match, TRBD2 (5 bases). Germline CDR1 is DFQATT and CDR2 is SNEGSKA (reference sequence). V lost 4 bases, J lost 6 bases, and 13 bases lay in between. The CDR3 covers 12 residues. CDR3 region: CSANSLGGEQYF. DNA of the CDR3: TGCAGTGCTAACTCACTAGGAGGCGAGCAGTACTTC.

This clonotype was picked up many times. The chain links TRBV4-2 to TRBJ1-3; unclear D gene. CDR1 is LGHNA and CDR2 is YNFKEQ in the germline V gene. V was clipped by 0 bases and J by 0 bases, with 6 bases between them. This CDR3 comprises 15 residues. CDR3 nucleotide sequence: TGTGCCAGCAGCCAAGATCCGTCCTCTGGAAACACCATATATTTT. Amino acids: CASSQDPSSGNTIYF.

The chain employs TRBV4-2 and TRBJ2-3; 8 bases align to TRBD2. Trimming removed 0 bases from V and 2 bases from J; junction bases left unmatched: 4. This CDR3 has 16 amino acids. Germline V lookup: CDR1 LGHNA, CDR2 YNFKEQ. CDR3 in DNA: TGTGCCAGCAGCCAAGATGCAGCGGGAGCCACAGATACGCAGTATTTT. It specifies CASSQDAAGATDTQYF.

This clonotype was detected a few times. V gene TRBV6-5 combines with J gene TRBJ2-1; a possible D gene is TRBD2 (5 bases). The CDR3 sequence is 14 residues long. Trimming removed 2 bases at V and 7 bases at J, with 12 bases between. Germline lookup yields CDR1 MNHEY and CDR2 SVGAGI. This CDR3 reads CASSYGVPGNEQFF. The CDR3 DNA sequence: TGTGCCAGCAGTTACGGGGTCCCGGGGAATGAGCAGTTCTTC.

This clonotype was recorded many times. V and J are TRBV5-1 and TRBJ2-1; the D gene is possibly TRBD1 (7 bases). Germline V gene data show CDR1 as SGHRS and CDR2 as YFSETQ. The CDR3 extends over 15 amino acids. Between the trimmed V and J ends, which lost 3 bases and 0 bases, there was a span of 10 bases. CDR3 sequence: CASSSQGGSYNEQFF. The CDR3 DNA is TGCGCCAGCAGCTCTCAGGGGGGCTCCTACAATGAGCAGTTCTTC.

The chain employs TRBV20-1 and TRBJ2-6; D not certain. V lost 0 bases and J lost 3, with 6 bases in between. The CDR3 covers 14 residues. Germline V gene data show CDR1 as DFQATT and CDR2 as SNEGSKA (reference sequence). CDR3 DNA sequence: TGCAGTGCTAGAGATACTTTTGGGGCCAACGTCCTGACTTTC. Translation gives CSARDTFGANVLTF.

This clonotype occurred many times. The gene calls are TRBV27 and TRBJ2-7; 10 bases map to TRBD2. Looked up from germline, CDR1 is MNHEY and CDR2 is SMNVEV (reference sequence). The CDR3 loop spans 17 amino acids. Trimming removed 0 bases from V and 5 bases from J; junction bases left unmatched: 10. The CDR3 region has the DNA TGTGCCAGCAGTTTATCTCAATGGTCACTAGCGGGAAACGAGCAGTACTTC. Its translation: CASSLSQWSLAGNEQYF.

Worth noting for this clonotype: This may come from a read error, since a much larger clone is one base off. Here the CDR3 reads CATSDPDWGPDTQYF. The DNA for the CDR3 is TGTGCCACCAGTGACCCTGACTGGGGACCAGATACGCAGTATTTT. V and J are TRBV24-1 and TRBJ2-3; D may correspond to TRBD1 or TRBD2 (5 bases each). Per germline, CDR1 KGHDR and CDR2 SFDVKD. V was clipped by 4 bases and J by 4 bases, with 14 bases between them. The CDR3 runs 15 residues.

This clonotype was detected ten times or more. The chain recombines TRBV5-1 with TRBJ2-5; 8 bases align to TRBD1. The CDR3 spans 16 residues. Germline V gene sequence: CDR1 SGHRS, CDR2 YFSETQ. Germline trimming cut 4 bases from V and 0 bases from J; bases unmatched to any gene: 8. The CDR3 is CASSPVGQVYQETQYF. The CDR3 DNA is TGCGCCAGCAGCCCCGTGGGACAGGTCTACCAAGAGACCCAGTACTTC.

The V gene is TRBV11-2, the J gene TRBJ2-1; 7 bases are a match to TRBD1. Germline lookup yields CDR1 SGHAT and CDR2 FQNNGV. The ends lost 3 bases at V and 1 base at J; junction bases unmatched: 3. This CDR3 is 15 amino acids long. The chain's CDR3 is CASSFRDRSYNEQFF. The CDR3 coding sequence is TGTGCCAGCAGCTTCCGGGACAGATCCTACAATGAGCAGTTCTTC.

This clonotype was detected ten times or more. J is TRBJ2-7 and V is TRBV5-6; D may be TRBD1 (6 bases). V was clipped by 2 bases and J by 7 bases, with 13 bases between them. This CDR3 spans 13 amino acids. Germline CDR1 and CDR2: SGHDT and YYEEEE. The CDR3: CASSFDRSQEQYF. The CDR3 DNA reads as TGTGCCAGCAGCTTTGACAGGTCCCAGGAGCAGTACTTC.

This clonotype was seen many times. The rearrangement links TRBV20-1 to TRBJ1-5, with 8 nucleotides matching TRBD1. Germline CDR1 reads DFQATT; CDR2 reads SNEGSKA (reference sequence). Germline trimming cut 5 bases from V and 7 bases from J; bases unmatched to any gene: 7. The length of the CDR3 is 13 residues. The CDR3 nucleotides are TGCAGTGCTCCCAGGGGGCTCGGACAGCCCCAGCATTTT. Amino acid sequence: CSAPRGLGQPQHF.

The chain combines TRBV2 with TRBJ2-6; tentatively, D is TRBD2 (5 bases). The CDR3 loop spans 18 amino acids. In germline, CDR1 is SNHLY, CDR2 FYNNEI. The CDR3 DNA is TGTACCCGCAGTTTGGCGCGGACTCTATACTCTGGGGCCAACGTCCTGACTTTC. Residues: CTRSLARTLYSGANVLTF.

V and J are TRBV20-1 and TRBJ2-3; the D gene is possibly TRBD1 (5 bases). The germline CDR1 and CDR2 sequences are DFQATT and SNEGSKA (reference sequence). The CDR3 totals 13 residues. Between the trimmed V and J ends, which lost 7 bases and 0 bases, there was a span of 11 bases. CDR3 DNA: TGCAGTGAACGGGCAGGGAGCACAGATACGCAGTATTTT. It encodes CSERAGSTDTQYF.

This clonotype has ten or more counts. The chain carries TRBV12-3 or TRBV12-4 and TRBJ1-1; D perhaps matches TRBD1 (5 bases). The CDR3 consists of 14 residues. V lost 6 bases and J lost 5, with 16 bases in between. The CDR3 sequence: CASSSSRARTEAFF. DNA of the CDR3: TGTGCCAGCAGCTCCTCCAGGGCGCGGACTGAAGCTTTCTTT.

This clonotype has a single count. A much larger clone differs by one base, so this may be a read error. This chain connects TRBV13 to TRBJ2-1; D unresolved. Looked up from germline, CDR1 is PRHDT and CDR2 is FYEKMQ (reference sequence). This CDR3 is built from 11 residues. CDR3 protein: CASSLENEQLF. CDR3 DNA: TGTGCCAGCAGCTTAGAGAATGAGCAGCTCTTC.

This clonotype showed up many times. The chain combines TRBV15 with TRBJ2-7; D possibly corresponds to TRBD2 (6 bases). The length of the CDR3 is 14 residues. Germline values: CDR1 LNHNV, CDR2 YYDKDF (reference sequence). V was cut by 4 bases and J by 2 bases, with 12 bases left in between. The DNA for the CDR3 is TGTGCCACCAGCAACACGGAGGGGACCTACGAGCAGTACTTC. Amino acids: CATSNTEGTYEQYF. Filled out from reference TRBV15 and TRBJ2-7, the complete variable domain reads DAMVIQNPRYQVTQFGKPVTLSCSQTLNHNVMYWYQQKSSQAPKLLFHYYDKDFNNEADTPDNFQSRRPNTSFCFLDIRSPGLGDTAMYLCATSNTEGTYEQYFGPGTRLTVT.

This clonotype has only a few counts. The chain links TRBV6-2 or TRBV6-3 to TRBJ2-3; D unresolved. The V gene's germline CDR1 is MNHEY and CDR2 SVGEGT. V lost 2 bases to trimming and J lost 3 bases, with 21 bases between them. The CDR3 consists of 18 residues. The CDR3, as DNA: TGTGCCAGCAGTTACGGTGAACATTGGGGTCGATTAACAGATACGCAGTATTTT. Its protein product is CASSYGEHWGRLTDTQYF.

This clonotype was detected many times. The rearrangement joins TRBV6-2 or TRBV6-3 to TRBJ2-3, with D unresolved. Germline lookup yields CDR1 MNHEY and CDR2 SVGEGT. CDR3 length: 16 amino acids. Trimming stripped 1 base from V and 2 bases from J, with 13 bases between. This chain's CDR3 is CASSYFAARATDTQYF. The DNA of the CDR3 is TGTGCCAGCAGTTACTTTGCCGCTAGGGCCACAGATACGCAGTATTTT.

This clonotype was observed a handful of times. The chain has TRBV20-1 and TRBJ2-3, with TRBD2 identical over 10 bases. This CDR3 contains 15 residues. In germline, CDR1 is DFQATT, CDR2 SNEGSKA (reference sequence). Trimming cost V 5 bases and J 6 bases; bases outside gene matches: 11. The CDR3 DNA follows: TGCAGTGCTGGGGGCGGGGCTAGCGGGGGCGATACGCAGTATTTT. This sequence encodes CSAGGGASGGDTQYF.

V gene TRBV27 combines with J gene TRBJ2-7; 8 nucleotides agree with TRBD2. Germline V gene data show CDR1 as MNHEY and CDR2 as SMNVEV (reference sequence). The V gene end was trimmed by 0 bases and the J gene end by 9 bases; junction bases not matched to a gene: 7. The CDR3 sequence is 14 residues long. The CDR3 reads CASSLSRLAGPQYF. The CDR3 nucleotides read TGTGCCAGCAGTTTATCGCGGCTAGCGGGTCCGCAGTACTTC.

This clonotype has ten or more counts. This rearrangement joins TRBV20-1 to TRBJ2-7; maybe TRBD2 (6 bases). CDR3 length: 16 residues. Germline assignment: CDR1 DFQATT and CDR2 SNEGSKA (reference sequence). Trimming left V 2 bases short and J 4 bases short, with 21 bases between. This CDR3 reads CSARLGGREWGYEQYF. Here the CDR3 DNA reads TGCAGTGCTAGATTAGGCGGCCGGGAGTGGGGGTACGAGCAGTACTTC.

This clonotype was seen many times. CDR3 coding DNA: TGTGCTAGTGGGCCCCCCGGGACTAGCGCCTACAATGAGCAGTTCTTC. The encoded protein is CASGPPGTSAYNEQFF. The chain links TRBV12-5 to TRBJ2-1; 10 bases match TRBD2. This CDR3 contains 16 residues. With 6 bases clipped from V and 2 bases from J, the junction kept 7 bases outside the gene matches. Germline-derived CDR1 and CDR2 are LGHNT and FRNRAP.

The gene calls are TRBV7-9 and TRBJ1-4; 8 bases match TRBD1. J lost 3 bases, V lost 4 bases, and 7 bases had no gene match. The CDR3 extends over 16 amino acids. Germline V lookup: CDR1 SEHNR, CDR2 FQNEAQ (reference sequence). The CDR3 spells CASSSTGAGANEKLFF. The DNA for the CDR3 is TGTGCCAGCAGCTCGACAGGGGCTGGAGCTAATGAAAAACTGTTTTTT.